This TCR beta chain is drawn from a study of blood T cell repertoires in COVID-19. In the study overall: PBMCs, B-cell-depleted T cells, or T cells were the source of the cDNA or gDNA that made up the material.

A single count supports this clone. The CDR3 totals 17 residues. V was clipped by 5 bases and J by 0 bases, with 14 bases between them. From germline, CDR1 is LGHDT and CDR2 YNNKEL (reference sequence). Original methodology: Nucleated cell counts were estimated from reference gene primer amplification. Measured with immunoSEQ multiplex PCR; TCRdb has only the in-frame clones, and not every one. That table supplies the V and J calls and clone size; D and trimming were determined from the DNA. The sample yields fewer than 350,000 clones, over 75% seen once. The source material was peripheral blood. This sequence joins TRBV3-1 (or the pseudogene TRBV3-2) and TRBJ1-6; D may be TRBD1 (5 bases). This clonotype was obtained from a woman aged 45 to 65 who had recovered from COVID-19. CDR3 in amino acids: CASSGDGGSSYNSPLHF. DNA for the CDR3: TGTGCCAGCAGCGGGGATGGGGGGAGCTCCTATAATTCACCCCTCCACTTT.